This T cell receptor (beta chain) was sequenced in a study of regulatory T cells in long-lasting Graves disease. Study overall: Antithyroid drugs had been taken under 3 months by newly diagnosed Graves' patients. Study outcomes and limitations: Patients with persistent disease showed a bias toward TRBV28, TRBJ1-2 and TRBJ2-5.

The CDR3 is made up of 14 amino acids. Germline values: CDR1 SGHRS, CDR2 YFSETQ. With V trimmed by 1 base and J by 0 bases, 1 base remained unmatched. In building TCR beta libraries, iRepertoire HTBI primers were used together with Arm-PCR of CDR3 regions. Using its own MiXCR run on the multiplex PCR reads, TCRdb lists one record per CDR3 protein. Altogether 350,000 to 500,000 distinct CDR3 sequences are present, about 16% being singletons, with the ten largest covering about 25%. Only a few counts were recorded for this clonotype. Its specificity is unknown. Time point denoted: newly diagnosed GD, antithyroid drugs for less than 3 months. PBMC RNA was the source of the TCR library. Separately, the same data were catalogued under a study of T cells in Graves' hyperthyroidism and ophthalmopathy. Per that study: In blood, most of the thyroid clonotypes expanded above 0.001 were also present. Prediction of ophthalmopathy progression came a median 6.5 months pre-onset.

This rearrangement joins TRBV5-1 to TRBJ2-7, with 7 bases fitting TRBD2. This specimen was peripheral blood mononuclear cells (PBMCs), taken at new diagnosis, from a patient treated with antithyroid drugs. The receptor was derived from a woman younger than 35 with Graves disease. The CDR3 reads CASSLRLASYEQYF. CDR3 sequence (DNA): TGCGCCAGCAGCTTGCGACTAGCCTCCTACGAGCAGTACTTC.